This T cell receptor (beta chain) was recovered during a study of blood T cells in healthy people across ages. It was with a sample-barcoded 5' primer and a J-beta primer mix that a second PCR of about 7 to 12 cycles was run. TCRdb ran MiXCR on the 5' RACE reads and lists one entry per CDR3 protein. The table shows some 900,000 distinct CDR3 sequences, with approximately 49% occurring only once. It was roughly 10 milliliters of peripheral blood that were drawn from each donor. V was clipped by 7 bases and J by 1 base; unmatched bases: 9. Germline lookup yields CDR1 SGHRS and CDR2 YFSETQ. This CDR3 region has 16 residues. This clonotype was seen only a few times. Its specificity is unknown. Study results and caveats: A roughly linear age-dependent decrease characterized TCR beta diversity per million T cells. The study could not conclusively compare naive and antigen-experienced cells, given its unsorted PBMCs. The percentage of naive T cells correlated strongly with TCR beta diversity.

The receptor was isolated from a man between 25 and 39 years old in good health. Specimen: blood. The V and J genes are TRBV5-1 and TRBJ2-3; TRBD2 matches 10 bases. The CDR3 loop is CASGGLAGAGTDTQYF. CDR3 nucleotide sequence: TGCGCCAGCGGTGGGCTAGCGGGGGCCGGCACAGATACGCAGTATTTT.